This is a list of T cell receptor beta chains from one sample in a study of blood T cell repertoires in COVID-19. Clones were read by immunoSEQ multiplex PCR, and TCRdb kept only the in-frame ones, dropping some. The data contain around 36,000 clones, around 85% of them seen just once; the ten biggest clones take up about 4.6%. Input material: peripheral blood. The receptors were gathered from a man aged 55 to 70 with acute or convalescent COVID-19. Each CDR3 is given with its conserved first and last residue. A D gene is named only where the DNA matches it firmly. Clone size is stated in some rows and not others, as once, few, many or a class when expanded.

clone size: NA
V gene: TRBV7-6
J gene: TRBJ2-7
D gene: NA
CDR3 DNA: TGTGCCAGCAGCTTAGACAGGGGGGGTGAGCAGTACTTC
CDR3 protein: CASSLDRGGEQYF

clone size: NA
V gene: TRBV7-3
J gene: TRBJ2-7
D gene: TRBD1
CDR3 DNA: TGTGCCAGCAGCTTAGACGGGACAGCTCGATACGAGCAGTACTTC
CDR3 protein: CASSLDGTARYEQYF

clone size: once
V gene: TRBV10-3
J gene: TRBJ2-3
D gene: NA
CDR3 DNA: TGTGCCATCACCCCCAGGGCGAAAGATACGCAGTATTTT
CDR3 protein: CAITPRAKDTQYF

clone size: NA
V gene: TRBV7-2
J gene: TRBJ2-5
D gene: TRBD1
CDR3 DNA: TGTGCCAGCAGCACACAACAGGGGCAAGAGACCCAGTACTTC
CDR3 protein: CASSTQQGQETQYF

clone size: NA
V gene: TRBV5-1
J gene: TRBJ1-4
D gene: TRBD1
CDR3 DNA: TGCGCCAGCAGCAGCCGGACAGGGCAAGCGGAAAAACTGTTTTTT
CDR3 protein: CASSSRTGQAEKLFF

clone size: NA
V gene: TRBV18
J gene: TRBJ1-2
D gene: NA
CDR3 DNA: TGTGCCAGCTCACCACCGGGAGCCCCCATACAGGGAAACTATGGCTACACCTTC
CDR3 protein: CASSPPGAPIQGNYGYTF

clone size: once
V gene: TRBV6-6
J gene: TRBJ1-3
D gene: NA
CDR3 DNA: TGTGCCAGCAGTTTCGGAGGCTCTGGAAACACCATATATTTT
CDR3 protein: CASSFGGSGNTIYF

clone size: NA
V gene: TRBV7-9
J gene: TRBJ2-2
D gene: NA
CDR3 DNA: TGTGCCAGCAGCTTCCGCGGGTTAGGTTCCGGGGAGCTGTTTTTT
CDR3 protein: CASSFRGLGSGELFF

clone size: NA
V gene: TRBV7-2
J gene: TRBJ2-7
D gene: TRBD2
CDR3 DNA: TGTGCCAGCAGCTTGGGGACTAGCGGGGGCTACGAGCAGTACTTC
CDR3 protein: CASSLGTSGGYEQYF

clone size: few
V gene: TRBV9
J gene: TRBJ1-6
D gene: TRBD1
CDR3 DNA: TGTGCCAGCAGCCCTGGGACAGGGACTAATTCACCCCTCCACTTT
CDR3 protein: CASSPGTGTNSPLHF

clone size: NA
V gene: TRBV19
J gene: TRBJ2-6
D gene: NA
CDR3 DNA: TGTGCCAGTAGTATTAGCTCTGGGGCCAACGTCCTGACTTTC
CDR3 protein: CASSISSGANVLTF

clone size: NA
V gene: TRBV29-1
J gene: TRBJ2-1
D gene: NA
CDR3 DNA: TGCAGCGTCGCGGCTAGCGCCGGTGAGCAGTTCTTC
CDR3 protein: CSVAASAGEQFF

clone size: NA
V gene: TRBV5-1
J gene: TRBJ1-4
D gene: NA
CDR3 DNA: TGCGCCAGCATGGGTGGGGGGACGACTAATGAAAAACTGTTTTTT
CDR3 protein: CASMGGGTTNEKLFF

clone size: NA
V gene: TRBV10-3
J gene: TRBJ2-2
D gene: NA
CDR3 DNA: TGTGCCAGTGGGCAGGGGCAGGACACCGGGGAGCTGTTTTTT
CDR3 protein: CASGQGQDTGELFF

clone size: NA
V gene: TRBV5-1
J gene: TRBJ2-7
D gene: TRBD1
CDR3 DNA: TGCGCCAGCAGCCCAATCACAGGGGTTGGTGGCGAGCAGTACTTC
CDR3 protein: CASSPITGVGGEQYF

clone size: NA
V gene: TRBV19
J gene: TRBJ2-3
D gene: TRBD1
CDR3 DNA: TGTGCCTGCAGGGACAGGGGGAGAGATACGCAGTATTTT
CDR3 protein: CACRDRGRDTQYF

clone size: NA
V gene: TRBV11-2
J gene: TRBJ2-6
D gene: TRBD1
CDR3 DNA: TGTGCCAGCACAAGGGGGCTAAGACGCTCTGGGGCCAACGTCCTGACTTTC
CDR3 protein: CASTRGLRRSGANVLTF

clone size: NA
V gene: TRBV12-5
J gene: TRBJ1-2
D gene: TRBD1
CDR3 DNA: TGTGCTAGTGGTTTGGCCTACGGGACAGGGAAAGGTGGCTACACCTTC
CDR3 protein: CASGLAYGTGKGGYTF

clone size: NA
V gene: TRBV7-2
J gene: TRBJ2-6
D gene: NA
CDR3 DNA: TGTGCCAGCAGCTCCAGGGCCTCTGGGGCCAACGTCCTGACTTTC
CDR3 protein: CASSSRASGANVLTF

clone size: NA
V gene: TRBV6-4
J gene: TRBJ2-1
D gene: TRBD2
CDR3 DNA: TGTGCCAGCAGTGACCAACCGGGGGGGTTTGGGTTCTTC
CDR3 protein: CASSDQPGGFGFF

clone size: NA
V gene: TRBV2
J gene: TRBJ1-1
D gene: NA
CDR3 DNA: TGTGCCAGCCAAGCCGTAGCGGAGAACACTGAAGCTTTCTTT
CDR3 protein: CASQAVAENTEAFF

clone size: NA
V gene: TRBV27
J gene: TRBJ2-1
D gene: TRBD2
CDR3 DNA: TGTGCCAGCAGAGGGAGCGGGGGGGCCTACAATGAGCAGTTCTTC
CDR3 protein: CASRGSGGAYNEQFF

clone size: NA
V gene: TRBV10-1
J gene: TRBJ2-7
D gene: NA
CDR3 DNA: TGCGCCAGCAGTGAGACAGGGCTCGAGCAGTACTTC
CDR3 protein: CASSETGLEQYF

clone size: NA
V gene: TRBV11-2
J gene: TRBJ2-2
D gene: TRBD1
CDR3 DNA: TGTGCCAGCAGCTTAGGAAAGGGGGCGTGGGACCCCGGGGAGCTGTTTTTT
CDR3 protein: CASSLGKGAWDPGELFF

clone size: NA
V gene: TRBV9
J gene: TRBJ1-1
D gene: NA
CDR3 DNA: TGTGCCAGCAGCGAGGACACAGTCGTGGCTTTCTTT
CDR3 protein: CASSEDTVVAFF

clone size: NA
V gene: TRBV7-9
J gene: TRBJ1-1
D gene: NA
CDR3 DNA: TGTGCCAGCAGCTTCCGGACCCAGGGTGAAGCTTTCTTT
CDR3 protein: CASSFRTQGEAFF

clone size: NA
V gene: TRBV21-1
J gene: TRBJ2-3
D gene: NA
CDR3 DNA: TGTGCCAGCACAGTGAGGATGCCAGCAAGGAGGGCAAGCGGGACTAAACCCAACACAGATACGCAGTATTTT
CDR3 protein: CASTVRMPARRASGTKPNTDTQYF

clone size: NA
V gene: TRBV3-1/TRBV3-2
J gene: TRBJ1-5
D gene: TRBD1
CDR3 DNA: TGTGCCAGCAGCCCGGGGTTCGGAACAGGGGGGAATCAGCCCCAGCATTTT
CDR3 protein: CASSPGFGTGGNQPQHF

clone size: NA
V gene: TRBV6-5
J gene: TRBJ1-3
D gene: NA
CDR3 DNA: TGTGCCAGCAGACGGGATCTCAACCAAATAAACACCATATATTTT
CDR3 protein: CASRRDLNQINTIYF

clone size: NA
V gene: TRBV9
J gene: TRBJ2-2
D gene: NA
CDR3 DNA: TGTGCCAGCAGCGCAGGGGTCACCGGGGAGCTGTTTTTT
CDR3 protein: CASSAGVTGELFF

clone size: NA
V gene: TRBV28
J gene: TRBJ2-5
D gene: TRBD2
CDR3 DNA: TGTGCCAGCAGTTTGGGGACTATCGAGACCCAGTACTTC
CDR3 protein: CASSLGTIETQYF

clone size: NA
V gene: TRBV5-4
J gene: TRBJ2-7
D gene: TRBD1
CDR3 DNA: TGTGCCAGCAGCTTGCAGGGACAGGGGCCCTACGAGCAGTACTTC
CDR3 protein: CASSLQGQGPYEQYF

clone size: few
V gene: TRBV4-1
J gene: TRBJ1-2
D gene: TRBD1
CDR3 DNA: TGCGCCAGCAGCCGACTTCCGGGACAGGGGATGGATGGCTACACCTTC
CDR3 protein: CASSRLPGQGMDGYTF

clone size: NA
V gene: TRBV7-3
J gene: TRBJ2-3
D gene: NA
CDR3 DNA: TGTGCCAGCAGCGCCAAGGCGGGGACTAGCACAGATACGCAGTATTTT
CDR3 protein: CASSAKAGTSTDTQYF

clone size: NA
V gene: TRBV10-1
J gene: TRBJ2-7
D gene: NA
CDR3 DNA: TGCGCCAGCGGAGGCCCTAAGGTGGAGTACTTC
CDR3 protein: CASGGPKVEYF

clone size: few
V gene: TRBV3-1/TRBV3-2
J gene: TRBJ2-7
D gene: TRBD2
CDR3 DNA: TGTGCCAGCAGCCTAGTTCGGACTAGCGGGGGGACCTACGAGCAGTACTTC
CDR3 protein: CASSLVRTSGGTYEQYF

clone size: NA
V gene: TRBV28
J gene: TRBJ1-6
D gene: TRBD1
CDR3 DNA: TGTGCCAGCAGTTCCCCGGGGACAGGGGTCGGCTCACCCCTCCACTTT
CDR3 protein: CASSSPGTGVGSPLHF

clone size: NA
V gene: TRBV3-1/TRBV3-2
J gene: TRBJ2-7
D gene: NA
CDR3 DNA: TGTGCCAGCAGCCGCTCGACAGAGACCTCCTACGAGCAGTACTTC
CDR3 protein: CASSRSTETSYEQYF

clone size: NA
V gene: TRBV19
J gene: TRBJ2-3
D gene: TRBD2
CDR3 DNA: TGTGCCAGTAAAGGACGGGGGGGTTGGACAGATACGCAGTATTTT
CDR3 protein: CASKGRGGWTDTQYF

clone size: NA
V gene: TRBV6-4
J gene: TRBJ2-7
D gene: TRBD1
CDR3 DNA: TGTGCCAGCCGATCCGGGACAGTGTACGAGCAGTACTTC
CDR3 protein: CASRSGTVYEQYF

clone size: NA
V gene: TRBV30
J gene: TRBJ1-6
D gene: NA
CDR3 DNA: TGTGCCTGGAGTATCCTAGCTTCACCCCTCCACTTT
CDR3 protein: CAWSILASPLHF

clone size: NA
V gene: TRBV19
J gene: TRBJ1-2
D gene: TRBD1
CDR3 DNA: TGTGCCAGTAGTATGGGACAGGGTTCACTTGGCTACACCTTC
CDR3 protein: CASSMGQGSLGYTF

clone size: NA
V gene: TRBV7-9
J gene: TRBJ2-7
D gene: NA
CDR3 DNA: TGTGCCAGCAGTTTCCCCCCTCCCCTCCTCGAGCAGTACTTC
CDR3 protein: CASSFPPPLLEQYF

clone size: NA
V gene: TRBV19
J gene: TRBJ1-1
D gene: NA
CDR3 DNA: TGTGCCAGTAGTATAGGGCGGACACTCACGAACACTGAAGCTTTCTTT
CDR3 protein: CASSIGRTLTNTEAFF

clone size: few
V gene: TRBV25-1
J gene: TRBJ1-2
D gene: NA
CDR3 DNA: TGTGCCAGCAGCCCCTCGGACAGCTATGGCTACACCTTC
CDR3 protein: CASSPSDSYGYTF

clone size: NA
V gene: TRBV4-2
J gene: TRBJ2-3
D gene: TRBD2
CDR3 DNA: TGTGCCAGCAGCCAAGATCTGGCGGGAGTCATCGCAGATACGCAGTATTTT
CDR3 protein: CASSQDLAGVIADTQYF

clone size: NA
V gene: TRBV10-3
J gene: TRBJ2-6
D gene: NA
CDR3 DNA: TGTGCCATCAGGACAGACTCTGGGGCCAACGTCCTGACTTTC
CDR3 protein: CAIRTDSGANVLTF

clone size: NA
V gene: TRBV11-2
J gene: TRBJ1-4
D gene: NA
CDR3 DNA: TGTGCCAGCAGCTCCCTCAATGAAAAACTGTTTTTT
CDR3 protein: CASSSLNEKLFF

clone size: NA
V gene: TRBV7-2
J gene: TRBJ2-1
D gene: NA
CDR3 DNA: TGTGCCAGCAGCTTAGTGGGAGGTCAAAGGAATGAGCAGTTCTTC
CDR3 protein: CASSLVGGQRNEQFF

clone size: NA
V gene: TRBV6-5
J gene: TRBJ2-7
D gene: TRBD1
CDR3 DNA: TGTGCCAGCACCAGAGGACAGGGAATTTACGAGCAGTACTTC
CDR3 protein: CASTRGQGIYEQYF

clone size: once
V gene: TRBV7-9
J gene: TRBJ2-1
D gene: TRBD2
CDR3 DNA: TGTGCCAGCAGCATTAATAGCGGGAGGGCCAGTGAGCAGTTCTTC
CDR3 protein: CASSINSGRASEQFF

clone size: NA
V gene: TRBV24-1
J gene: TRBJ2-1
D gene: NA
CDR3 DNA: TGTGCCACCAGTGGACTACGCGAGCAGTTCTTC
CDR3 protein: CATSGLREQFF

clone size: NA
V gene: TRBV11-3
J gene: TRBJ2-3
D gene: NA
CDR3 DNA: TGTGCCAGCAGCCTGGGACAAACAGATACGCAGTATTTT
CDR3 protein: CASSLGQTDTQYF

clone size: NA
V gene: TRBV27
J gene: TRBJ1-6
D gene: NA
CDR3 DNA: TGTGCCAGCAGTGAGGGGGGGCGCCTTAATTCACCCCTCCACTTT
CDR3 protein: CASSEGGRLNSPLHF

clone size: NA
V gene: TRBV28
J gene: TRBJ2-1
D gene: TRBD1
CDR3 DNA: TGTGCCAGCAGGGTGACAGGGGCCTACAATGAGCAGTTCTTC
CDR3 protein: CASRVTGAYNEQFF

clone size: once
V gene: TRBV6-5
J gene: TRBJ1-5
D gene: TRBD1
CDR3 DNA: TGTGCCAGCGGGTCCGGGACAGACAAGCATTTT
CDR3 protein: CASGSGTDKHF

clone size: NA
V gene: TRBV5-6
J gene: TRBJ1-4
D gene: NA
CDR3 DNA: TGTGCCAGCAGCCCCCAAGGGGGACGGAAAAGAAATGAAAAACTGTTTTTT
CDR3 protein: CASSPQGGRKRNEKLFF